This T cell receptor (beta chain) emerged from a study of a mutant IDH1 vaccine in newly diagnosed glioma. Study at large: First vaccine doses came 4-6 weeks after radiotherapy alone, or with temozolomide cycles. The treated group averaged 40.4 years old and was about 60% male, roughly 38% female. Antecedent treatment encompassed radiotherapy, temozolomide, or their combination; the majority received both.

The data were produced by immunoSEQ multiplex PCR, yet TCRdb's version contains in-frame clones alone and is incomplete. Among tens of thousands of clones listed, around 83% were seen once. Indicated time point: week 47, end of study. What each vaccine dose contained was 300 ug of mutant IDH1 20-mer peptide, accompanied by topical imiquimod. On this clone: What it binds is not known.

V lost 6 bases, J lost 4 bases, and 7 bases stayed unmatched. The CDR3 extends over 16 amino acids. Germline V gene lookup returns CDR1 MNHEY and CDR2 SMNVEV (reference sequence). This material consisted of PBMCs, taken from a glioma patient whose treatment included an IDH1 peptide vaccine. This sequence joins TRBV27 and TRBJ2-7; 15 nucleotides line up with TRBD2. The clonotype was recovered from a woman aged 45-65 years with glioma. The CDR3 loop is CASRRTSGGAWYEQYF. The CDR3 DNA reads as TGTGCCAGCAGGCGGACTAGCGGGGGGGCGTGGTACGAGCAGTACTTC.